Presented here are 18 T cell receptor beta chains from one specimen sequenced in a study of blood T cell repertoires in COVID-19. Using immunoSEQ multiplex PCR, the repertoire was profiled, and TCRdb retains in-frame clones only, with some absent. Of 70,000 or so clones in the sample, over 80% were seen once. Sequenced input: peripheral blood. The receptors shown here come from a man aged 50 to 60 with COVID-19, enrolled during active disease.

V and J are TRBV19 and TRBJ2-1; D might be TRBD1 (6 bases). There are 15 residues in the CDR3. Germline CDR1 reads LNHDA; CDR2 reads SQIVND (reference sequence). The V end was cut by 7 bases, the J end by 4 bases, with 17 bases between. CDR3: CASKKEGHGYNEQFF. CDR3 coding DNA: TGTGCCAGTAAAAAAGAGGGACATGGGTACAATGAGCAGTTCTTC.

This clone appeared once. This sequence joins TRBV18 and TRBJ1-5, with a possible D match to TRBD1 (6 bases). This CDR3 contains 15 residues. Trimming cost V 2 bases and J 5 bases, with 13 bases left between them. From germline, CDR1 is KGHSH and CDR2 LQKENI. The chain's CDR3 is CASSPVPGDYQPQHF. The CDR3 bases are TGTGCCAGCTCACCAGTTCCAGGGGATTATCAGCCCCAGCATTTT.

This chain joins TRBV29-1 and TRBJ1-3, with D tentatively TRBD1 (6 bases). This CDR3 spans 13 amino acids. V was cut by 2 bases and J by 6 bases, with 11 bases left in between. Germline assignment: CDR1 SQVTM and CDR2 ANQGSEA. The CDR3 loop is CSVEFRQENTIYF. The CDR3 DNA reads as TGCAGCGTTGAATTCAGACAGGAAAACACCATATATTTT. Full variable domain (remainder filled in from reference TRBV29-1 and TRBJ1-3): SAVISQKPSRDICQRGTSLTIQCQVDSQVTMMFWYRQQPGQSLTLIATANQGSEATYESGFVIDKFPISRPNLTFSTLTVSNMSPEDSSIYLCSVEFRQENTIYFGEGSWLTVV.

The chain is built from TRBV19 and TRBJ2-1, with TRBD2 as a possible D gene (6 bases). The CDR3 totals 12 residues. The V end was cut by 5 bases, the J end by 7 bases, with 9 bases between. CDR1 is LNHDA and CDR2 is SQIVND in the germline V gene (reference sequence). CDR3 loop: CASSRLANEQFF. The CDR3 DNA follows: TGTGCCAGTAGTCGCCTAGCGAATGAGCAGTTCTTC.

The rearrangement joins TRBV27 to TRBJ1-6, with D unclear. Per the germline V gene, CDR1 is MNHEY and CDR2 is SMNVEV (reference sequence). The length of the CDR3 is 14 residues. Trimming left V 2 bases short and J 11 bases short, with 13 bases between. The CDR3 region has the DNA TGTGCCAGCAGTTTAACACTACGGGTGGCACCCCTCCACTTT. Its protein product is CASSLTLRVAPLHF.

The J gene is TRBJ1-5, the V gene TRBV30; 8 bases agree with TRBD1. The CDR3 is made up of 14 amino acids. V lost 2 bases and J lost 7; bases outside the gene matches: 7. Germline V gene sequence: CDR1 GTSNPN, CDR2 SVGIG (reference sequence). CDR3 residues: CAWSKSGGGQPQHF. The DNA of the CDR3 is TGTGCCTGGAGTAAATCAGGGGGCGGGCAGCCCCAGCATTTT. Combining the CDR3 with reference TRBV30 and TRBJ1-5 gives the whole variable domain SQTIHQWPATLVQPVGSPLSLECTVEGTSNPNLYWYRQAAGRGLQLLFYSVGIGQISSEVPQNLSASRPQDRQFILSSKKLLLSDSGFYLCAWSKSGGGQPQHFGDGTRLSIL.

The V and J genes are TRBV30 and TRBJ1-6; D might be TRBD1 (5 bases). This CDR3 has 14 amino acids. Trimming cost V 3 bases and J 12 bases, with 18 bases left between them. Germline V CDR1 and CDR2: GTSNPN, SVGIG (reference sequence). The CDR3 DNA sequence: TGTGCCTGGAGATCGGACACTAACTCTCGACCCCTCCACTTT. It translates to CAWRSDTNSRPLHF. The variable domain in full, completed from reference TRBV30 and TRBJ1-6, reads SQTIHQWPATLVQPVGSPLSLECTVEGTSNPNLYWYRQAAGRGLQLLFYSVGIGQISSEVPQNLSASRPQDRQFILSSKKLLLSDSGFYLCAWRSDTNSRPLHFGNGTRLTVT.

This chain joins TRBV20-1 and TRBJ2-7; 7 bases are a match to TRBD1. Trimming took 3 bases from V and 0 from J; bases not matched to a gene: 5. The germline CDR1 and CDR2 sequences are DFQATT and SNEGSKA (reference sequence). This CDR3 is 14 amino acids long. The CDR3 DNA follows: TGCAGTGCTAGTCATCAGGGGGACTCCTACGAGCAGTACTTC. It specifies CSASHQGDSYEQYF.

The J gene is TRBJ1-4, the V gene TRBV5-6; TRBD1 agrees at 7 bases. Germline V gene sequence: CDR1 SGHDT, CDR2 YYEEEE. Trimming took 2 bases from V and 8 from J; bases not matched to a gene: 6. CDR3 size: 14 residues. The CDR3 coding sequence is TGTGCCAGCAGCTTCCAGGGGGTAGGCGAAAAACTGTTTTTT. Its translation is CASSFQGVGEKLFF.

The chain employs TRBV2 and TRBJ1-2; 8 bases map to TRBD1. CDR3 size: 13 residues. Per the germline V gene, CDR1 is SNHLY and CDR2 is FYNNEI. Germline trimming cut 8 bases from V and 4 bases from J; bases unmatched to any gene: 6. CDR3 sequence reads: CASGGDRFYGYTF. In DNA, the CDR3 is TGTGCCAGCGGCGGGGACAGGTTCTATGGCTACACCTTC.

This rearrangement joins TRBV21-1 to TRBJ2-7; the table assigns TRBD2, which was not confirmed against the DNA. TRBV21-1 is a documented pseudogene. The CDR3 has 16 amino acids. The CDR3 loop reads CASSKTEEAELYEQYF. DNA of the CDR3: TGTGCCAGCAGCAAAACGGAGGAGGCAGAGCTTTACGAGCAGTACTTC.

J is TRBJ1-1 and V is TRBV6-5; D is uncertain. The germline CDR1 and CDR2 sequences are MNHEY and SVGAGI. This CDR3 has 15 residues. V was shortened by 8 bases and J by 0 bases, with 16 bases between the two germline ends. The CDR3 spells CASPGQFPMNTEAFF. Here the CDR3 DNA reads TGTGCCAGCCCGGGTCAGTTCCCCATGAACACTGAAGCTTTCTTT.

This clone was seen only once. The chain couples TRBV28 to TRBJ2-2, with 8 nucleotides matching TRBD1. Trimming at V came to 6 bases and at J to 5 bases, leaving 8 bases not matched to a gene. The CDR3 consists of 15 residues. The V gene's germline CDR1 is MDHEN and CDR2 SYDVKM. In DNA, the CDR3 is TGTGCCAGCAGCCCAGGGGGCGCGGGGACCGGGGAGCTGTTTTTT. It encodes CASSPGGAGTGELFF.

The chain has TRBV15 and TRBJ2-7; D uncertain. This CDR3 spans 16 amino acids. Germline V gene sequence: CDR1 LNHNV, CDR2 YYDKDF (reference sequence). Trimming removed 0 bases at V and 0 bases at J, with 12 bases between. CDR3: CATSRDVGLGSYEQYF. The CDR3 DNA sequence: TGTGCCACCAGCAGAGATGTCGGGTTAGGCTCCTACGAGCAGTACTTC.

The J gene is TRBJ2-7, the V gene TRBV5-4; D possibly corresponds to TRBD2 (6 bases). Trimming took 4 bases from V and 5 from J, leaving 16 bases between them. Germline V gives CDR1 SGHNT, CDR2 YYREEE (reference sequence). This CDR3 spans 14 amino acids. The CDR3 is CASSAGLKAHEQYF. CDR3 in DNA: TGTGCCAGCAGCGCGGGACTCAAGGCTCACGAGCAGTACTTC.

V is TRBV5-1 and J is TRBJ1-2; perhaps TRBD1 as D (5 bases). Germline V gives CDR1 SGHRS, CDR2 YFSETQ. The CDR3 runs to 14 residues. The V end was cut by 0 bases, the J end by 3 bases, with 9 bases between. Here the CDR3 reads CASSLEGSYYGYTF. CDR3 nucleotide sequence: TGCGCCAGCAGCTTGGAGGGGTCTTACTATGGCTACACCTTC.

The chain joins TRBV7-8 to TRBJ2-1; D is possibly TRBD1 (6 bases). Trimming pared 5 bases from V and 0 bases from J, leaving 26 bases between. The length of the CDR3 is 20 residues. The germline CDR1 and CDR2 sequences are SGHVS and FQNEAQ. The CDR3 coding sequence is TGTGCCAGCAGCCCCTCTAGGGGGTCGGAGCGGAAGAGCTCCTACAATGAGCAGTTCTTC. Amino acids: CASSPSRGSERKSSYNEQFF.

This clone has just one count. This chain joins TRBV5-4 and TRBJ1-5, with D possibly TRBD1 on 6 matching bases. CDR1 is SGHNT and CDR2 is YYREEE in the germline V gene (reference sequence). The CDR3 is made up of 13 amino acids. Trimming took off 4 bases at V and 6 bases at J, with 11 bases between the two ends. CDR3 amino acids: CASSLGGGQPQHF. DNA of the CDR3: TGTGCCAGCAGCCTGGGAGGGGGTCAGCCCCAGCATTTT.